This is a list of T cell receptor beta chains from one sample in a study of blood T cell repertoires in COVID-19. The data were produced by immunoSEQ multiplex PCR, yet TCRdb's version contains in-frame clones alone and is incomplete. The profile covers about 210,000 clones, with around four fifths appearing a single time and roughly 2.9% taken by the ten largest. The sample taken for sequencing was peripheral blood. The receptors come from a man aged 50 to 59 with active or convalescent COVID-19. Each CDR3 is given with its conserved first and last residue. The D gene is left open where the match is weak. A clone size is listed for some rows: how often the clone was seen (once, few, many), or a class if it is expanded.

d_call j_call v_call cdr3_length clone_size cdr3_aa cdr3_nt
NA TRBJ2-7 TRBV29-1 14 NA CSVGTGVSSYEQYF TGCAGCGTCGGTACGGGGGTCAGCTCCTACGAGCAGTACTTC
TRBD2 TRBJ2-3 TRBV11-2 17 NA CASSLDPSGISTDTQYF TGTGCCAGCAGCTTAGATCCTAGCGGGATAAGCACAGATACGCAGTATTTT
NA TRBJ1-2 TRBV4-3 14 few CASSPSDSHYGYTF TGCGCCAGCAGCCCATCGGACAGCCACTATGGCTACACCTTC
NA TRBJ2-2 TRBV9 15 NA CASSEQGTNTGELFF TGTGCCAGCAGCGAACAGGGTACGAACACCGGGGAGCTGTTTTTT
TRBD2 TRBJ2-1 TRBV28 15 NA CASSLKTSVYNEQFF TGTGCCAGCAGTTTGAAGACTAGCGTTTACAATGAGCAGTTCTTC
TRBD2 TRBJ2-3 TRBV2 16 NA CASTELASGETDTQYF TGTGCCAGCACAGAACTAGCCAGCGGGGAAACAGATACGCAGTATTTT
NA TRBJ1-2 TRBV5-3 13 NA CARSWVEGDGYTF TGTGCCAGAAGCTGGGTAGAGGGGGATGGCTACACCTTC
TRBD1 TRBJ1-5 TRBV19 15 few CASRDRGRSNQPQHF TGTGCCAGTCGGGACAGGGGGCGAAGCAATCAGCCCCAGCATTTT
NA TRBJ2-7 TRBV9 16 few CASSVGGGSALYEQYF TGTGCCAGCAGCGTAGGAGGCGGGTCGGCGCTCTACGAGCAGTACTTC
TRBD1 TRBJ2-1 TRBV28 15 NA CASSRTGSTYNEQFF TGTGCCAGCAGCCGGACAGGGTCGACCTACAATGAGCAGTTCTTC
NA TRBJ1-5 TRBV6-1 17 NA CASSEVVSGTANQPQHF TGTGCCAGCAGTGAAGTAGTATCGGGAACCGCCAATCAGCCCCAGCATTTT
TRBD1 TRBJ2-2 TRBV28 17 NA CASSLRQGAHMTGELFF TGTGCCAGCAGTTTAAGACAGGGGGCCCACATGACCGGGGAGCTGTTTTTT
TRBD2 TRBJ2-5 TRBV3-1/TRBV3-2 15 NA CASSPRLAGKETQYF TGTGCCAGCAGCCCAAGACTAGCGGGGAAAGAGACCCAGTACTTC
NA TRBJ1-1 TRBV10-3 13 NA CATRGGGYTEAFF TGTGCCACCCGAGGAGGCGGATACACTGAAGCTTTCTTT
NA TRBJ2-3 TRBV7-9 17 NA CASSLRVGGGEEDTQYF TGTGCCAGCAGCTTACGGGTCGGTGGAGGAGAGGAAGATACGCAGTATTTT
TRBD2 TRBJ2-3 TRBV10-3 16 many CAISESWGGSTDTQYF TGTGCCATCAGTGAGTCATGGGGGGGTAGCACAGATACGCAGTATTTT
NA TRBJ1-2 TRBV11-2 13 NA CASRGGNNYGYTF TGTGCCAGCAGGGGGGGGAATAACTATGGCTACACCTTC
NA TRBJ2-6 TRBV24-1 16 few CATSAPHGAGANVLTF TGTGCCACCAGTGCCCCCCACGGGGCTGGGGCCAACGTCCTGACTTTC
TRBD2 TRBJ2-5 TRBV10-3 17 once CAISVGSGGGARETQYF TGTGCCATCAGTGTTGGGAGTGGCGGGGGGGCCCGAGAGACCCAGTACTTC
TRBD1 TRBJ1-2 TRBV6-2/TRBV6-3 12 NA CASSGTGGGYTF TGTGCCAGCAGTGGGACAGGGGGTGGCTACACCTTC
NA TRBJ1-2 TRBV6-5 14 NA CASSYTQINYGYTF TGTGCCAGCAGTTACACACAGATAAACTATGGCTACACCTTC
TRBD2 TRBJ2-7 TRBV4-1 16 few CASSQEFGLAAYEQYF TGCGCCAGCAGCCAAGAGTTCGGGCTAGCGGCCTACGAGCAGTACTTC
TRBD2 TRBJ2-1 TRBV5-4 15 NA CASSLTSGTYNEQFF TGTGCCAGCAGCTTGACTAGCGGGACTTACAATGAGCAGTTCTTC
TRBD1 TRBJ1-4 TRBV7-9 15 NA CASSPPGQSNEKLFF TGTGCCAGCAGCCCTCCGGGACAGTCTAATGAAAAACTGTTTTTT
TRBD2 TRBJ2-5 TRBV6-5 14 NA CASSSGGTRETQYF TGTGCCAGCAGTTCTGGAGGGACTAGGGAGACCCAGTACTTC
NA TRBJ1-2 TRBV30 11 NA CAWMANREYTF TGTGCCTGGATGGCGAACAGAGAGTACACCTTC
TRBD1 TRBJ1-2 TRBV19 14 NA CASSTTGDSYGYTF TGTGCCAGTAGTACCACAGGGGATTCCTATGGCTACACCTTC
NA TRBJ2-4 TRBV6-2/TRBV6-3 16 NA CASSYPGRQAQNIQYF TGTGCCAGCAGTTACCCGGGACGACAGGCCCAAAACATTCAGTACTTC
NA TRBJ2-1 TRBV3-1/TRBV3-2 16 NA CASSQVNQGLPNEQFF TGTGCCAGCAGCCAAGTAAACCAGGGACTTCCAAATGAGCAGTTCTTC
NA TRBJ2-3 TRBV27 15 NA CASRYLGGGTDTQYF TGTGCCAGCCGTTATTTGGGGGGAGGCACAGATACGCAGTATTTT
NA TRBJ1-2 TRBV3-1/TRBV3-2 16 NA CASSQVHRAVGDGYTF TGTGCCAGCAGCCAAGTCCACAGGGCGGTGGGGGATGGCTACACCTTC
TRBD1 TRBJ2-1 TRBV9 13 once CASSVGDRDEQFF TGTGCCAGCAGCGTAGGGGACAGGGATGAGCAGTTCTTC
TRBD1 TRBJ1-6 TRBV30 14 NA CAWSSGQGTSPLHF TGTGCCTGGAGCTCGGGACAGGGGACTTCACCCCTCCACTTT
NA TRBJ2-1 TRBV5-4 16 NA CASSLGGQSSYNEQFF TGTGCCAGCAGCTTGGGGGGGCAGTCCTCCTACAATGAGCAGTTCTTC
NA TRBJ2-7 TRBV7-2 12 NA CASSHPSDEQYF TGTGCCAGCAGCCACCCGTCGGACGAGCAGTACTTC
TRBD1 TRBJ1-5 TRBV6-6 15 once CASSTRQGGNQPQHF TGTGCCAGCAGTACCCGACAGGGCGGCAATCAGCCCCAGCATTTT
NA TRBJ1-2 TRBV7-2 16 NA CASSLDLNRANYGYTF TGTGCCAGCAGCTTAGATTTAAACCGAGCTAACTATGGCTACACCTTC
TRBD2 TRBJ2-1 TRBV9 16 NA CASSPRTSGGRNEQFF TGTGCCAGCAGCCCCAGGACTAGCGGGGGGCGCAATGAGCAGTTCTTC
TRBD1 TRBJ2-7 TRBV23-1 13 NA CASRGTGEDEQYF TGCGCCAGCAGAGGGACAGGCGAGGACGAGCAGTACTTC
NA TRBJ2-3 TRBV28 15 NA CASSTPGARSDTQYF TGTGCCAGTAGTACCCCGGGAGCTAGATCGGATACGCAGTATTTT
TRBD2 TRBJ2-3 TRBV27 16 once CASSISGRTSTDTQYF TGTGCCAGCAGTATTAGCGGGCGGACAAGCACAGATACGCAGTATTTT
TRBD1 TRBJ1-2 TRBV6-2/TRBV6-3 14 NA CASSYGTGYGGYTF TGTGCCAGCAGTTACGGGACAGGGTACGGCGGCTACACCTTC
NA TRBJ2-7 TRBV15 13 NA CATSRAPNYEQYF TGTGCCACCAGCAGAGCTCCTAACTACGAGCAGTACTTC
NA TRBJ1-3 TRBV19 14 once CASDDRRIGNTIYF TGTGCCAGTGACGACAGGCGAATTGGAAACACCATATATTTT
TRBD1 TRBJ1-2 TRBV6-5 13 NA CASRSGTGVGYTF TGTGCCAGCAGATCCGGGACAGGTGTGGGCTACACCTTC
TRBD1 TRBJ1-6 TRBV7-2 15 NA CASSFLDRGGSPLHF TGTGCCAGCAGCTTCTTGGACAGGGGGGGTTCACCCCTCCACTTT
TRBD2 TRBJ2-2 TRBV27 19 NA CASSLSGLAVTRGTGELFF TGTGCCAGCAGTTTATCGGGACTAGCGGTGACTAGGGGGACCGGGGAGCTGTTTTTT
NA TRBJ1-2 TRBV7-2 13 NA CASSLRDGYGYTF TGTGCCAGCAGCTTACGGGATGGCTATGGCTACACCTTC
TRBD2 TRBJ2-3 TRBV19 17 NA CASSTPLQRGDTDTQYF TGTGCCAGTAGTACCCCCCTCCAGCGGGGGGACACAGATACGCAGTATTTT
NA TRBJ1-3 TRBV7-8 15 NA CASSHTADLNVPIYF TGTGCCAGCAGCCATACAGCCGATCTTAACGTACCCATATATTTT
TRBD1 TRBJ1-3 TRBV6-5 14 NA CASRTGVAGNTIYF TGTGCCAGCAGAACAGGGGTGGCTGGAAACACCATATATTTT
NA TRBJ2-5 TRBV9 15 NA CASSPSGDSGETQYF TGTGCCAGCAGCCCGTCCGGCGACTCTGGGGAGACCCAGTACTTC